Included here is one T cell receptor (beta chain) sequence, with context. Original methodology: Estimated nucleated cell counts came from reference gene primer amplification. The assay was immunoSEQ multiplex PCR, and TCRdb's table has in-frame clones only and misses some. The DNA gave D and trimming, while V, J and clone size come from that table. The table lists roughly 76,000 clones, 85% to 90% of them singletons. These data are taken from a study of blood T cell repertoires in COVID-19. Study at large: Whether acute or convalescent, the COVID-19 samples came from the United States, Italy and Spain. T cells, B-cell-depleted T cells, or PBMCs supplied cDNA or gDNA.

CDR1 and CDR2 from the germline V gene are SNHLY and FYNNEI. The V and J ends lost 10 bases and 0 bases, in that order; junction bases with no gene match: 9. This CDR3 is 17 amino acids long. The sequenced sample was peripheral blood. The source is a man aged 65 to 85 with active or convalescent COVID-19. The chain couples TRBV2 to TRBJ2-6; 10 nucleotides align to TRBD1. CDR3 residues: CANTGQGERSGANVLTF. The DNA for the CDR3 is TGTGCCAATACTGGACAGGGGGAACGCTCTGGGGCCAACGTCCTGACTTTC.